The 31 T cell receptor beta chains reported below all come from one sample, sequenced in a study of radiation and T cells in renal cell carcinoma. Described treatment: 15 Gy SBRT to primary tumor, nephrectomy 4 weeks later. The assay was immunoSEQ multiplex PCR, and TCRdb's table has in-frame clones only and misses some. The sample carries approximately 10,000 clones, 50% to 70% recorded once. Sequences were derived from tumor tissue, sampled from a patient whose treatment included radiotherapy and nephrectomy. Source of these receptors: a woman between 45 and 65 years old with renal cell carcinoma.

This clone has only a few counts. This chain connects TRBV4-3 to TRBJ1-6, with a tentative D call TRBD1 (5 bases). The ends were cut back, 3 bases at V and 9 bases at J, with 9 bases in the middle. This CDR3 is built from 13 residues. CDR1 is LGHNA, CDR2 YSLEER, per germline. This CDR3 reads CASSQGGGSPLHF. CDR3 nucleotide sequence: TGCGCCAGCAGCCAGGGTGGGGGTTCACCCCTCCACTTT.

The chain combines TRBV6-6 with TRBJ1-4; D possibly corresponds to TRBD1 (5 bases). CDR3 length equals 16 residues. Trimming stripped 5 bases from V and 0 bases from J, with 13 bases between. CDR1 MNHNY and CDR2 SVGAGI come from the germline V gene (reference sequence). The CDR3 sequence is CASSPRDLATNEKLFF. DNA for the CDR3: TGTGCCAGCAGTCCTCGGGACCTTGCAACTAATGAAAAACTGTTTTTT.

V is TRBV6-6 and J is TRBJ1-5; TRBD1 matches at 7 bases. Germline assignment: CDR1 MNHNY and CDR2 SVGAGI (reference sequence). The CDR3 is made up of 14 amino acids. The V and J ends lost 6 bases and 0 bases, in that order; junction bases with no gene match: 2. The CDR3 bases are TGTGCCAGCAGCCGGGACAGTAGCAATCAGCCCCAGCATTTT. Amino acids: CASSRDSSNQPQHF.

The chain links TRBV7-2 to TRBJ1-1; no definite D call. V lost 1 base to trimming and J lost 0 bases, with 6 bases between them. The CDR3 has 14 residues. CDR1 and CDR2 from the germline V gene are SGHTA and FQGNSA. As DNA, the CDR3 is TGTGCCAGCAGCTTAGTACGGGTGAACACTGAAGCTTTCTTT. This codes for CASSLVRVNTEAFF.

This clone appeared once. The chain carries TRBV6-4 and TRBJ2-7, with a weak D call TRBD2 (5 bases). CDR1 is MRHNA, CDR2 SNTAGT, per germline. V was cut by 5 bases and J by 2 bases, with 19 bases left in between. CDR3 length: 16 residues. The CDR3 sequence: CASSYPASGSPYEQYF. The CDR3 DNA is TGTGCCAGCAGTTACCCGGCGTCTGGGAGTCCCTACGAGCAGTACTTC.

The chain is built from TRBV5-1 and TRBJ2-7; D is unresolved. The CDR3 is 16 residues long. The germline V gene has CDR1 SGHRS and CDR2 YFSETQ. V was shortened by 0 bases and J by 0 bases, with 13 bases between the two germline ends. CDR3 loop: CASSLGWTSVSYEQYF. In nucleotides, the CDR3 is TGCGCCAGCAGCTTGGGGTGGACGTCCGTCTCCTACGAGCAGTACTTC.

This sequence joins TRBV28 and TRBJ2-1, with D perhaps TRBD1 or TRBD2 (5 bases each). In germline, CDR1 is MDHEN, CDR2 SYDVKM. The CDR3 has 15 amino acids. V lost 7 bases to trimming and J lost 6 bases, with 19 bases between them. CDR3 coding DNA: TGTGCCAGCACCTTGGGACCTCCGAACCCCAATGAGCAGTTCTTC. Translated: CASTLGPPNPNEQFF.

V and J are TRBV9 and TRBJ2-6; TRBD1 matches at 8 bases. Losses at the gene ends were 4 bases for V and 0 bases for J; bases not matched to a gene: 6. CDR3 length: 17 residues. Germline CDR1 SGDLS, CDR2 YYNGEE. The CDR3 nucleotides are TGTGCCAGCAGCCCCCGGGACAGGCGCTCTGGGGCCAACGTCCTGACTTTC. This encodes CASSPRDRRSGANVLTF. Combining the CDR3 with reference TRBV9 and TRBJ2-6 gives the whole variable domain DSGVTQTPKHLITATGQRVTLRCSPRSGDLSVYWYQQSLDQGLQFLIQYYNGEERAKGNILERFSAQQFPDLHSELNLSSLELGDSALYFCASSPRDRRSGANVLTFGAGSRLTVL.

This sequence joins TRBV7-2 and TRBJ2-1; possibly TRBD2 for D (6 bases). CDR3 length: 13 amino acids. Looked up from germline, CDR1 is SGHTA and CDR2 is FQGNSA. V gave up 1 base and J gave up 10 bases, with 11 bases separating them. As DNA, the CDR3 is TGTGCCAGCAGCTTAGGACCAAGCGGGGAGCAGTTCTTC. Its protein product is CASSLGPSGEQFF.

The V gene is TRBV5-5, the J gene TRBJ1-3; D gene ambiguous. The CDR3 consists of 15 residues. The germline V gene has CDR1 SGHKS and CDR2 YYEKEE (reference sequence). V dropped 0 bases and J dropped 0 bases, with 7 bases sitting between them. The CDR3: CASSLVGSSGNTIYF. In DNA form, the CDR3 reads TGTGCCAGCAGCTTGGTGGGGTCCTCTGGAAACACCATATATTTT. The complete variable domain, with remaining parts taken from reference TRBV5-5 and TRBJ1-3, reads DAGVTQSPTHLIKTRGQQVTLRCSPISGHKSVSWYQQVLGQGPQFIFQYYEKEERGRGNFPDRFSARQFPNYSSELNVNALLLGDSALYLCASSLVGSSGNTIYFGEGSWLTVV.

The rearrangement links TRBV7-2 to TRBJ2-7, with D hard to call. The CDR3 spans 13 residues. In germline, CDR1 is SGHTA, CDR2 FQGNSA. Between the trimmed V and J ends, which lost 0 bases and 3 bases, there was a span of 6 bases. This CDR3 is CASSLARFYEQYF. As DNA, the CDR3 is TGTGCCAGCAGCTTAGCGCGATTCTACGAGCAGTACTTC.

The chain has TRBV7-2 and TRBJ1-1; D remains ambiguous. The CDR3 sequence is 12 residues long. Germline CDR1 is SGHTA and CDR2 is FQGNSA. V dropped 6 bases and J dropped 0 bases, with 5 bases sitting between them. The CDR3 loop is CASRLMNTEAFF. The CDR3 DNA reads TGTGCCAGCAGATTGATGAACACTGAAGCTTTCTTT.

In its sample, this clone was seen a few times. At the DNA level, this CDR3 is encoded by other sequences in the same sample as well. This chain joins TRBV19 and TRBJ1-2, with 10 bases identical to TRBD1. This CDR3 region has 13 residues. The V gene's germline CDR1 is LNHDA and CDR2 SQIVND (reference sequence). V trimming: 4 bases; J trimming: 6 bases; junction bases outside the gene matches: 2. CDR3 loop: CASSTTGGDGYTF. Written as DNA, the CDR3 is TGTGCCAGTAGTACGACAGGGGGCGATGGCTACACCTTC.

The rearrangement joins TRBV6-5 to TRBJ2-3; D gene unclear. Germline V gene sequence: CDR1 MNHEY, CDR2 SVGAGI. This CDR3 is 12 amino acids long. The V end was cut by 8 bases, the J end by 6 bases, with 12 bases between. In DNA, the CDR3 is TGTGCCAGCGGACCGGGCTGGGATACGCAGTATTTT. It codes for CASGPGWDTQYF.

The gene calls are TRBV7-2 and TRBJ2-3; no clear D gene. V was clipped by 1 base and J by 2 bases, with 10 bases between them. The CDR3 is 15 residues long. Germline CDR1 is SGHTA and CDR2 is FQGNSA. CDR3 region: CASSLVLGDTDTQYF. The CDR3 DNA reads as TGTGCCAGCAGCTTAGTCCTTGGGGACACAGATACGCAGTATTTT. Complete variable domain (other parts from reference TRBV7-2 and TRBJ2-3): GAGVSQSPSNKVTEKGKDVELRCDPISGHTALYWYRQSLGQGLEFLIYFQGNSAPDKSGLPSDRFSAERTGGSVSTLTIQRTQQEDSAVYLCASSLVLGDTDTQYFGPGTRLTVL.

This sequence joins TRBV6-5 and TRBJ2-1; D uncertain. Deletions cut 7 bases from V and 0 bases from J, with 10 bases between. Germline V gene sequence: CDR1 MNHEY, CDR2 SVGAGI. The CDR3 is made up of 14 amino acids. The CDR3 sequence is CASNGQDSYNEQFF. The CDR3 bases are TGTGCCAGCAATGGGCAGGACTCCTACAATGAGCAGTTCTTC.

The genes are TRBV9 and TRBJ1-5, with D unresolved. From germline, CDR1 is SGDLS and CDR2 YYNGEE. With 3 bases removed from V and 2 bases from J, the gap between germline ends came to 12 bases. CDR3 length: 15 residues. The CDR3 sequence: CASSGDPSGNQPQHF. The CDR3 DNA reads as TGTGCCAGCAGCGGCGACCCTTCGGGCAATCAGCCCCAGCATTTT.

The chain employs TRBV6-6 and TRBJ2-7; D is possibly TRBD1 (6 bases). Between the trimmed V and J ends, which lost 2 bases and 0 bases, there was a span of 8 bases. Germline V lookup: CDR1 MNHNY, CDR2 SVGAGI (reference sequence). The CDR3 length is 14 residues. The CDR3 loop is CASSYEDSSYEQYF. In DNA, the CDR3 is TGTGCCAGCAGTTACGAGGACAGCTCCTACGAGCAGTACTTC.

The rearrangement joins TRBV6-1 to TRBJ2-3; D unresolved. The germline CDR1 and CDR2 sequences are MNHNS and SASEGT. The germline V and J ends were trimmed by 5 bases and 2 bases, with 14 bases remaining between them. The CDR3 is 15 amino acids. CDR3 sequence (DNA): TGTGCCAGCAGTCATTACTCGTTCTCCACAGATACGCAGTATTTT. Its protein is CASSHYSFSTDTQYF.

The V and J genes are TRBV9 and TRBJ2-1; D possibly corresponds to TRBD1 (5 bases). The CDR3 length is 11 residues. Per the germline V gene, CDR1 is SGDLS and CDR2 is YYNGEE. V was shortened by 4 bases and J by 9 bases, with 8 bases between the two germline ends. The CDR3 nucleotides are TGTGCCAGCAGCCAGGGTGGTGAGCAGTTCTTC. This translates into CASSQGGEQFF. Filled out from reference TRBV9 and TRBJ2-1, the complete variable domain reads DSGVTQTPKHLITATGQRVTLRCSPRSGDLSVYWYQQSLDQGLQFLIQYYNGEERAKGNILERFSAQQFPDLHSELNLSSLELGDSALYFCASSQGGEQFFGPGTRLTVL.

This clone was recorded once. The genes are TRBV7-9 and TRBJ1-4; perhaps TRBD1 as D (5 bases). V was pared by 4 bases and J by 3 bases, with 15 bases between. This CDR3 has 16 residues. Germline CDR1 SEHNR, CDR2 FQNEAQ (reference sequence). In nucleotides, the CDR3 is TGTGCCAGCAGCTCCGAAGGGGCTAGTGCTAATGAAAAACTGTTTTTT. As protein: CASSSEGASANEKLFF. Supplemented by reference TRBV7-9 and TRBJ1-4, the full variable domain reads DTGVSQNPRHKITKRGQNVTFRCDPISEHNRLYWYRQTLGQGPEFLTYFQNEAQLEKSRLLSDRFSAERPKGSFSTLEIQRTEQGDSAMYLCASSSEGASANEKLFFGSGTQLSVL.

The chain uses TRBV6-4 and TRBJ2-2, with TRBD2 identical over 8 bases. The CDR3 runs to 15 residues. The J segment lost 5 bases and the V segment lost 3 bases, leaving 5 bases of the junction unmatched. CDR1 and CDR2 (germline): MRHNA, SNTAGT. The CDR3 region is CASSDGAGDTGELFF. The CDR3 bases are TGTGCCAGCAGTGATGGAGCGGGGGATACCGGGGAGCTGTTTTTT.

The gene calls are TRBV7-6 and TRBJ2-7; TRBD2 matches at 13 bases. The V gene end was trimmed by 6 bases and the J gene end by 0 bases; junction bases not matched to a gene: 8. This CDR3 is built from 17 residues. From germline, CDR1 is SGHVS and CDR2 FNYEAQ. The chain's CDR3 is CASSSGTSGITSYEQYF. CDR3 DNA sequence: TGTGCCAGCAGTTCCGGGACTAGCGGGATTACCTCCTACGAGCAGTACTTC.

This rearrangement joins TRBV9 to TRBJ2-1, with 10 nucleotides matching TRBD2. The junction had 6 bases not matched to a gene; V was cut back by 0 bases and J by 6 bases. The CDR3 contains 16 residues. The germline V gene has CDR1 SGDLS and CDR2 YYNGEE. CDR3 residues: CASSVDSGGTGNEQFF. The CDR3 coding sequence is TGTGCCAGCAGCGTAGATAGCGGGGGGACGGGCAATGAGCAGTTCTTC.

V usage is TRBV28 and J usage is TRBJ2-5; D is undetermined. Germline loops: CDR1 MDHEN, CDR2 SYDVKM. CDR3 length: 14 amino acids. Deletions cut 7 bases from V and 4 bases from J, with 16 bases between. The CDR3 bases are TGTGCCAGCAATAGAGCCGGCCCGCGAGAGACCCAGTACTTC. Translation gives CASNRAGPRETQYF.

Worth noting for this clone: The junction and the germline gene differ at one end; a read error may be behind it. J is TRBJ2-7 and V is TRBV5-4; the D is unclear. The CDR3 spans 13 residues. CDR1 is SGHNT and CDR2 is YYREEE in the germline V gene (reference sequence). The CDR3 coding sequence is TGCGCCAGCAGCCAAGCTTGGGGTCGCGAGCAGTACTTC. As protein: CASSQAWGREQYF.

This clone is medium-sized by share. The rearrangement joins TRBV5-6 to TRBJ2-2, with 7 positions matching TRBD1. Trimming removed 7 bases from V and 6 bases from J; junction bases left unmatched: 12. CDR3 size: 15 residues. Germline CDR1 is SGHDT and CDR2 is YYEEEE. The CDR3: CASGKQGRSAGELFF. In DNA, the CDR3 is TGTGCCAGCGGCAAACAGGGGCGGTCCGCCGGGGAGCTGTTTTTT.

This clone was detected only a few times. The chain links TRBV19 to TRBJ2-7; TRBD1 aligns across 8 bases. CDR1 and CDR2 (germline): LNHDA, SQIVND (reference sequence). Losses at the gene ends were 3 bases for V and 5 bases for J; bases not matched to a gene: 3. The CDR3 has 13 amino acids. Written as DNA, the CDR3 is TGTGCCAGTAGTATGAGGGGACAGGACGAGCAGTACTTC. This codes for CASSMRGQDEQYF. The complete variable domain, with remaining parts taken from reference TRBV19 and TRBJ2-7, reads DGGITQSPKYLFRKEGQNVTLSCEQNLNHDAMYWYRQDPGQGLRLIYYSQIVNDFQKGDIAEGYSVSREKKESFPLTVTSAQKNPTAFYLCASSMRGQDEQYFGPGTRLTVT.

V usage is TRBV5-6 and J usage is TRBJ1-2; D remains unclear. This CDR3 contains 15 residues. CDR1 and CDR2 from the germline V gene are SGHDT and YYEEEE. The V and J ends lost 3 bases and 1 base respectively, with 13 bases between them. The CDR3 reads CASSSRYTFNYGYTF. The CDR3, as DNA: TGTGCCAGCAGCTCCCGGTACACCTTTAACTATGGCTACACCTTC.

This clone was counted between two and nine times. The V call is TRBV28, the J call TRBJ2-7; D is undetermined. V lost 6 bases and J lost 2, with 17 bases in between. Germline loops: CDR1 MDHEN, CDR2 SYDVKM. CDR3 length: 15 residues. CDR3 protein: CASSPMAASTYEQYF. The DNA for the CDR3 is TGTGCCAGCAGCCCAATGGCGGCGAGTACCTACGAGCAGTACTTC.

This sequence joins TRBV5-1 and TRBJ2-2; 8 bases agree with TRBD1. Germline CDR1 and CDR2: SGHRS and YFSETQ. The CDR3 runs to 16 residues. J was trimmed by 3 bases and V by 0 bases; bases with no gene match: 4. For the CDR3, the DNA is TGCGCCAGCAGCTTGGTTCAGGGGGCCGACACCGGGGAGCTGTTTTTT. Amino acids: CASSLVQGADTGELFF.